Below are 9 T cell receptor beta chains sequenced from a single sample in a study of blood T cell repertoires in COVID-19. Repertoires were generated with immunoSEQ multiplex PCR, while TCRdb's copy carries only in-frame clones and drops some. The sample holds approximately 90,000 clones, around 75% seen once. Sequenced material: peripheral blood. The receptor source for this set is a man between 65 and 80 years old with COVID-19, enrolled during active disease.

This sequence joins TRBV7-9 and TRBJ2-5, with no clear D. Looked up from germline, CDR1 is SEHNR and CDR2 is FQNEAQ (reference sequence). V lost 3 bases, J lost 2 bases, and 13 bases lay in between. The CDR3 runs to 15 residues. The CDR3 protein is CASSFRAGNQETQYF. The DNA of the CDR3 is TGTGCCAGCAGCTTCAGAGCAGGAAATCAAGAGACCCAGTACTTC.

This clone has only a few counts. The gene calls are TRBV23-1 and TRBJ1-5, with TRBD1 identical over 7 bases. TRBV23-1 is filed as an ORF, its function uncertain. V gave up 9 bases and J gave up 3 bases; unmatched junction bases: 8. This CDR3 contains 14 residues. The CDR3 here is CARDPTGLNQPQHF. CDR3 DNA sequence: TGCGCCAGAGACCCGACAGGGCTCAATCAGCCCCAGCATTTT.

The rearrangement links TRBV5-4 to TRBJ2-3; D unclear. The CDR3 spans 14 residues. From germline, CDR1 is SGHNT and CDR2 YYREEE (reference sequence). V was pared by 0 bases and J by 6 bases, with 11 bases between. For the CDR3, the DNA is TGTGCCAGCAGCTTGGGTTCGGTCCGGGATACGCAGTATTTT. As protein: CASSLGSVRDTQYF.

The chain links TRBV6-1 to TRBJ2-3; TRBD2 matches 9 bases. The CDR3 extends over 18 amino acids. V gave up 3 bases and J gave up 0 bases; unmatched junction bases: 10. CDR1 is MNHNS, CDR2 SASEGT, per germline. DNA for the CDR3: TGTGCCAGCAGTGAGGGGACTAGCAGGTGGGCTAGCACAGATACGCAGTATTTT. This translates into CASSEGTSRWASTDTQYF.

The rearrangement uses TRBV25-1 and TRBJ2-7, with no clear D. The V gene's germline CDR1 is MGHDK and CDR2 SYGVNS. This CDR3 region has 13 residues. Trimming removed 3 bases from V and 5 bases from J, with 11 bases in between. CDR3 DNA sequence: TGTGCCAGCAGTGATGTCCTGACAAACGAGCAGTACTTC. Encoded protein: CASSDVLTNEQYF.

The V call is TRBV19, the J call TRBJ1-2, with D perhaps matching TRBD1 (6 bases). CDR1 and CDR2 (germline): LNHDA, SQIVND (reference sequence). CDR3 size: 14 residues. The germline V and J ends were trimmed by 8 bases and 5 bases, with 18 bases remaining between them. CDR3 amino acids: CASARGGRDYGYTF. In DNA form, the CDR3 reads TGTGCCAGTGCAAGGGGGGGTAGAGATTATGGCTACACCTTC.

This clone appeared a few times. This chain links TRBV11-2 with TRBJ1-6; 8 nucleotides agree with TRBD1. CDR3 length equals 14 residues. J lost 9 bases, V lost 4 bases, and 5 bases had no gene match. Germline V gives CDR1 SGHAT, CDR2 FQNNGV. The DNA for the CDR3 is TGTGCCAGCAGCTCCGGACAGGGTGGTTCACCCCTCCACTTT. Protein sequence: CASSSGQGGSPLHF.

This clone occurred once. The chain has TRBV25-1 and TRBJ2-7; D is possibly TRBD1 (6 bases). Trimming left V 4 bases short and J 2 bases short, with 15 bases between. This CDR3 spans 15 amino acids. CDR1 and CDR2 (germline): MGHDK, SYGVNS. The CDR3 sequence is CASSAPTGIAYEQYF. CDR3 nucleotide sequence: TGTGCCAGCAGTGCACCCACAGGGATCGCCTACGAGCAGTACTTC.

The chain carries TRBV6-2 or TRBV6-3 and TRBJ2-7; no reliable D call. The CDR3 contains 16 residues. CDR1 and CDR2 from the germline V gene are MNHEY and SVGEGT. The V end was cut by 4 bases, the J end by 7 bases, with 23 bases between. The DNA for the CDR3 is TGTGCCAGCAGTTTCCGCGTTTCACCCAAACCGTGGGAGCAGTACTTC. Translation: CASSFRVSPKPWEQYF.